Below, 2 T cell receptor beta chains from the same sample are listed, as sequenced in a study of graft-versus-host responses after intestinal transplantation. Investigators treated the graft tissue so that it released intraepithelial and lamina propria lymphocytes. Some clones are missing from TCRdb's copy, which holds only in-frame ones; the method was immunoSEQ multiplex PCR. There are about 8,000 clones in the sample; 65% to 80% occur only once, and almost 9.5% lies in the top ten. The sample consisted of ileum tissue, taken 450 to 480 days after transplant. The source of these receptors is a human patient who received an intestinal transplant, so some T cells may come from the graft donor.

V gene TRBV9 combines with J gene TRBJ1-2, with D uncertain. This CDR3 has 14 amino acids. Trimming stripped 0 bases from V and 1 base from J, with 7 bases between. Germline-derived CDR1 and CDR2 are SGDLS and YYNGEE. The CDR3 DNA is TGTGCCAGCAGCGTAGGGGGTAATAACTATGGCTACACCTTC. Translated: CASSVGGNNYGYTF.

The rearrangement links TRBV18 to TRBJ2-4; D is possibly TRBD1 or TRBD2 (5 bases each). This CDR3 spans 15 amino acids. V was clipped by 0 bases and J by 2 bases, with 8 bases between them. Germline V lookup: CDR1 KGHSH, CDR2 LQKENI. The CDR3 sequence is CASSPPGVPKNIQYF. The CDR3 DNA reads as TGTGCCAGCTCACCACCGGGGGTCCCCAAAAACATTCAGTACTTC.